Following are 31 T cell receptor beta chains from one sample sequenced in a study of blood T cell repertoires in COVID-19. TCRdb keeps only in-frame clones here, not all; method: immunoSEQ multiplex PCR. The repertoire has around 330,000 clones, about nine tenths of them found once; the top ten carry over 8%. Sequences were obtained from PBMCs or T cells enriched from blood (not recorded which). Receptor source: a woman aged 40 to 50 who had recovered from COVID-19.

This chain uses TRBV29-1 with TRBJ2-5; possibly TRBD1 for D (6 bases). Germline CDR1 SQVTM, CDR2 ANQGSEA. The CDR3 length is 12 residues. Trimming pared 7 bases from V and 5 bases from J, leaving 14 bases between. CDR3 coding DNA: TGCAGCGAGATGACAGGTCAGGAGACCCAGTACTTC. Translation gives CSEMTGQETQYF.

This clone was detected only once. The rearrangement uses TRBV24-1 and TRBJ2-1, with 8 positions matching TRBD1. Germline V lookup: CDR1 KGHDR, CDR2 SFDVKD. The V segment lost 3 bases and the J segment 5 bases; nucleotides outside the gene matches: 8. CDR3 length: 16 residues. CDR3 coding DNA: TGTGCCACCAGTGATAGCCGACAGGGGCCGAACAATGAGCAGTTCTTC. It translates to CATSDSRQGPNNEQFF.

This rearrangement joins TRBV19 to TRBJ1-1; 7 bases align to TRBD1. CDR3 length equals 12 residues. Germline CDR1 and CDR2: LNHDA and SQIVND (reference sequence). Trimming took 4 bases from V and 7 from J; bases not matched to a gene: 3. The CDR3 spells CASSTGTVEAFF. CDR3 DNA sequence: TGTGCCAGTAGTACCGGGACAGTTGAAGCTTTCTTT.

This clone was observed a single time. The rearrangement uses TRBV6-5 and TRBJ2-3, with D tentatively TRBD2 (5 bases). V was trimmed by 0 bases and J by 0 bases, leaving 10 bases between them. The germline V gene has CDR1 MNHEY and CDR2 SVGAGI. This CDR3 is 16 amino acids long. CDR3 loop: CASSYSTSGSTDTQYF. DNA of the CDR3: TGTGCCAGCAGTTACTCGACCTCGGGGAGCACAGATACGCAGTATTTT.

This rearrangement joins TRBV13 to TRBJ2-3; 9 bases align to TRBD2. Per germline, CDR1 PRHDT and CDR2 FYEKMQ (reference sequence). J lost 2 bases, V lost 8 bases, and 8 bases had no gene match. CDR3 length equals 15 residues. This CDR3 reads CASGSSGATTDTQYF. Written as DNA, the CDR3 is TGTGCCAGCGGCTCTAGCGGGGCGACCACAGATACGCAGTATTTT.

The chain is built from TRBV9 and TRBJ2-1, with 11 bases identical to TRBD2. Germline V gene data show CDR1 as SGDLS and CDR2 as YYNGEE. The CDR3 contains 18 residues. The V gene end was trimmed by 0 bases and the J gene end by 4 bases; junction bases not matched to a gene: 9. CDR3 DNA sequence: TGTGCCAGCAGCGTAGCCACTGGGACTAGCGGCCTATACAATGAGCAGTTCTTC. Translation: CASSVATGTSGLYNEQFF.

The V gene is TRBV18, the J gene TRBJ1-5, with 8 bases aligning to TRBD1. Germline loops: CDR1 KGHSH, CDR2 LQKENI. The CDR3 extends over 16 amino acids. V trimming: 3 bases; J trimming: 1 base; junction bases outside the gene matches: 5. The chain's CDR3 is CASSPEDRASNQPQHF. The CDR3 DNA sequence: TGTGCCAGCTCACCGGAGGACAGGGCGAGCAATCAGCCCCAGCATTTT.

The chain joins TRBV24-1 to TRBJ2-2, with D unclear. The CDR3 length is 16 residues. Trimming removed 4 bases from V and 5 bases from J, with 16 bases in between. CDR1 and CDR2 from the germline V gene are KGHDR and SFDVKD. The CDR3 nucleotides read TGTGCCACCAGTGACCCAAGACATCCATGGACCGGGGAGCTGTTTTTT. This gives the protein CATSDPRHPWTGELFF.

The chain carries TRBV27 and TRBJ2-7; 7 positions match TRBD1. The V and J ends lost 6 bases and 0 bases, in that order; junction bases with no gene match: 8. Germline CDR1 and CDR2: MNHEY and SMNVEV (reference sequence). The CDR3 is 15 amino acids. In DNA, the CDR3 is TGTGCCAGCAGGTCCGGACAGGCTCGCTCCTACGAGCAGTACTTC. This sequence encodes CASRSGQARSYEQYF.

This clone has only a few counts. The chain couples TRBV10-1 to TRBJ2-7; 7 positions agree with TRBD2. This CDR3 has 16 residues. Germline CDR1 and CDR2: WNHNN and SYGVQD (reference sequence). V dropped 0 bases and J dropped 0; count of bases not matched to a gene: 5. CDR3 in amino acids: CASSESEASGSYEQYF. The DNA of the CDR3 is TGCGCCAGCAGTGAGTCGGAAGCTAGCGGCTCCTACGAGCAGTACTTC.

The chain employs TRBV27 and TRBJ1-5; 8 nucleotides agree with TRBD1. This CDR3 spans 15 amino acids. Germline values: CDR1 MNHEY, CDR2 SMNVEV (reference sequence). J was trimmed by 5 bases and V by 2 bases; bases with no gene match: 5. DNA of the CDR3: TGTGCCAGCAGTTTACGGACAGGGTATGATCAGCCCCAGCATTTT. It is translated as CASSLRTGYDQPQHF.

The sample holds one count of this clone. This rearrangement joins TRBV12-3 or TRBV12-4 to TRBJ2-5; 7 bases match TRBD1. The J segment lost 2 bases and the V segment lost 7 bases, leaving 4 bases of the junction unmatched. The CDR3 is 13 amino acids. CDR3 bases: TGTGCCAGCAAGACAGGGACGCAAGAGACCCAGTACTTC. Its translation: CASKTGTQETQYF.

The rearrangement uses TRBV7-2 and TRBJ2-5, with unresolved D. This CDR3 comprises 15 residues. The germline gives CDR1 SGHTA, CDR2 FQGNSA. V lost 2 bases, J lost 0 bases, and 10 bases lay in between. The CDR3 bases are TGTGCCAGCAGCTTAACTTCTGGGCACCAAGAGACCCAGTACTTC. It encodes CASSLTSGHQETQYF.

The V call is TRBV6-5, the J call TRBJ1-2; no clear D gene. This CDR3 has 14 residues. From germline, CDR1 is MNHEY and CDR2 SVGAGI. V gave up 2 bases and J gave up 2 bases, with 9 bases separating them. The CDR3 sequence is CASSYGGLNYGYTF. CDR3 DNA: TGTGCCAGCAGTTACGGCGGACTAAACTATGGCTACACCTTC.

The chain uses TRBV4-1 and TRBJ2-7, with 8 nucleotides matching TRBD1. CDR3 length equals 14 residues. Trimming took 3 bases from V and 3 from J; bases not matched to a gene: 4. The germline V gene encodes CDR1 MGHRA and CDR2 YSYEKL. The CDR3 DNA reads as TGCGCCAGCAGCCACCCAGGGGGCGTCTACGAGCAGTACTTC. This translates into CASSHPGGVYEQYF.

V gene TRBV18 combines with J gene TRBJ2-1, with 14 bases lining up with TRBD2. The germline V gene has CDR1 KGHSH and CDR2 LQKENI. J lost 5 bases, V lost 1 base, and 13 bases had no gene match. There are 20 residues in the CDR3. The CDR3 is CASSPLRLAGGRVENNEQFF. Written as DNA, the CDR3 is TGTGCCAGCTCACCACTTCGACTAGCGGGGGGGCGGGTCGAGAACAATGAGCAGTTCTTC.

This rearrangement joins TRBV4-2 to TRBJ1-3, with TRBD1 as a possible D gene (6 bases). The CDR3 runs 16 residues. Germline CDR1 reads LGHNA; CDR2 reads YNFKEQ. V lost 3 bases, J lost 0 bases, and 12 bases lay in between. The CDR3 reads CASSQSGQLSGNTIYF. DNA of the CDR3: TGTGCCAGCAGCCAGTCCGGACAGCTCTCTGGAAACACCATATATTTT.

The J gene is TRBJ2-3, the V gene TRBV19, with a possible D match to TRBD2 (6 bases). Germline lookup yields CDR1 LNHDA and CDR2 SQIVND (reference sequence). This CDR3 has 16 residues. V was clipped by 10 bases and J by 0 bases, with 20 bases between them. Here the CDR3 DNA reads TGTGCCACCAGGCGGGTGGGCGGGATAAGCACAGATACGCAGTATTTT. Amino acids: CATRRVGGISTDTQYF.

The chain couples TRBV10-2 to TRBJ2-2; 7 nucleotides align to TRBD1. V dropped 2 bases and J dropped 4; count of bases not matched to a gene: 7. The germline gives CDR1 WSHSY, CDR2 SAAADI. The CDR3 is 16 residues long. In DNA, the CDR3 is TGCGCCAGCAGTGAGACCACAGGGGTGGGCACCGGGGAGCTGTTTTTT. Protein: CASSETTGVGTGELFF.

The chain carries TRBV2 and TRBJ2-1; 7 nucleotides agree with TRBD2. CDR3 length: 14 residues. From germline, CDR1 is SNHLY and CDR2 FYNNEI. V trimming: 5 bases; J trimming: 3 bases; junction bases outside the gene matches: 4. The CDR3 nucleotides are TGTGCCAGCAGTACCTCTAGCGGCTACAATGAGCAGTTCTTC. It specifies CASSTSSGYNEQFF.

V usage is TRBV6-5 and J usage is TRBJ1-2; TRBD1 matches 11 bases. V trimming: 7 bases; J trimming: 6 bases; junction bases outside the gene matches: 10. CDR1 and CDR2 (germline): MNHEY, SVGAGI. This CDR3 region has 15 residues. CDR3 sequence reads: CASTSAGQGDHGYTF. The CDR3, as DNA: TGTGCCAGCACCTCCGCGGGACAGGGGGATCATGGCTACACCTTC.

Points on this clone: The same CDR3 also results from other DNA sequences found in this sample. The gene calls are TRBV5-6 and TRBJ1-1, with no clear D. Germline lookup yields CDR1 SGHDT and CDR2 YYEEEE. Between the trimmed V and J ends, which lost 4 bases and 2 bases, there was a span of 6 bases. This CDR3 contains 12 residues. CDR3 nucleotide sequence: TGTGCCAGCAGCCTGCGTAACACTGAAGCTTTCTTT. Residues: CASSLRNTEAFF.

The CDR3 DNA reads TGCGCCAGCAGCTACGGGTCCCCCGTCGGAGAGACCCAGTACTTC. Encoded protein: CASSYGSPVGETQYF. This chain joins TRBV5-1 and TRBJ2-5; D is unresolved. V lost 3 bases and J 4 bases, leaving 16 bases between the germline ends. Looked up from germline, CDR1 is SGHRS and CDR2 is YFSETQ. The CDR3 has 15 amino acids.

The CDR3 reads CASSPRDRPYNEQFF. DNA for the CDR3: TGTGCCAGCTCACCACGGGACAGGCCTTACAATGAGCAGTTCTTC. The chain employs TRBV18 and TRBJ2-1; 8 bases are shared with TRBD1. Germline CDR1 KGHSH, CDR2 LQKENI. V was clipped by 1 base and J by 4 bases; unmatched bases: 3. This CDR3 is built from 15 residues.

J is TRBJ2-2 and V is TRBV5-1, with TRBD1 matching 7 bases. Germline V gene sequence: CDR1 SGHRS, CDR2 YFSETQ. CDR3 length: 15 amino acids. Trimming at V came to 1 base and at J to 5 bases, leaving 5 bases not matched to a gene. In DNA, the CDR3 is TGCGCCAGCAGCTTGCAGGGGGAAGGTACCGGGGAGCTGTTTTTT. Translated, it gives CASSLQGEGTGELFF. Full variable domain (missing parts from reference TRBV5-1 and TRBJ2-2): KAGVTQTPRYLIKTRGQQVTLSCSPISGHRSVSWYQQTPGQGLQFLFEYFSETQRNKGNFPGRFSGRQFSNSRSEMNVSTLELGDSALYLCASSLQGEGTGELFFGEGSRLTVL.

In its sample, this clone was seen a few times. The chain combines TRBV30 with TRBJ2-2, with D maybe TRBD1 (6 bases). The CDR3 length is 13 residues. Per the germline V gene, CDR1 is GTSNPN and CDR2 is SVGIG (reference sequence). Trimming cost V 2 bases and J 4 bases, with 8 bases left between them. The CDR3 sequence is CAWSTQGTGELFF. CDR3 DNA: TGTGCCTGGAGTACACAGGGCACCGGGGAGCTGTTTTTT.

The V call is TRBV5-6, the J call TRBJ1-1, with 7 bases that match TRBD1. V trimming: 4 bases; J trimming: 1 base; junction bases outside the gene matches: 4. The CDR3 sequence is 14 residues long. Looked up from germline, CDR1 is SGHDT and CDR2 is YYEEEE. The CDR3: CASSGDSENTEAFF. The CDR3 region has the DNA TGTGCCAGCAGCGGGGACAGTGAGAACACTGAAGCTTTCTTT.

This rearrangement joins TRBV28 to TRBJ1-2, with D perhaps TRBD1 (6 bases). The V gene lost 5 bases and the J gene lost 2 bases, with 12 bases spanning the gap. CDR1 is MDHEN and CDR2 is SYDVKM in the germline V gene. The CDR3 runs 14 residues. CDR3 nucleotides: TGTGCCAGCAGTCCTACCGGGACAAACTATGGCTACACCTTC. This codes for CASSPTGTNYGYTF.

The rearrangement joins TRBV5-1 to TRBJ2-1, with D perhaps matching TRBD2 (6 bases). Trimming took off 9 bases at V and 1 base at J, with 14 bases between the two ends. Per the germline V gene, CDR1 is SGHRS and CDR2 is YFSETQ. CDR3 length: 14 amino acids. The DNA of the CDR3 is TGCGCCACCGCAGGAGGGATGTCCTACAATGAGCAGTTCTTC. Its translation is CATAGGMSYNEQFF.

The V and J genes are TRBV7-2 and TRBJ1-4, with TRBD1 as a possible D gene (5 bases). V shed 1 base and J shed 8 bases, with 8 bases lying between them. Germline assignment: CDR1 SGHTA and CDR2 FQGNSA. The CDR3 is 13 amino acids. The CDR3 DNA follows: TGTGCCAGCAGCTTAGTAGGGGCGGAAAAACTGTTTTTT. Its protein is CASSLVGAEKLFF.

The V and J genes are TRBV5-4 and TRBJ2-2; tentatively, D is TRBD1 (6 bases). The V end lost 0 bases, the J end lost 2 bases, and 8 bases lay between the germline ends. CDR1 is SGHNT, CDR2 YYREEE, per germline (reference sequence). The CDR3 runs to 15 residues. CDR3 protein: CASSLGTVNTGELFF. CDR3 DNA: TGTGCCAGCAGCTTGGGGACAGTTAACACCGGGGAGCTGTTTTTT.